This T cell receptor beta chain originates from a study of CD8 T cells in ankylosing spondylitis. Notes on the study in general: Reportedly, disease-linked clones are significantly enriched in ankylosing spondylitis patients' matched synovial fluid. Reports of some motif variants in reactive arthritis synovial fluid and blood predate this one. Seemingly distinctive of ankylosing spondylitis blood was a TCR beta motif formed by eight highly homologous variants.

This clonotype was recorded at least ten times. Its antigen is undetermined. V was pared by 4 bases and J by 3 bases, with 9 bases between. This CDR3 is 12 amino acids long. The germline V gene has CDR1 SQVTM and CDR2 ANQGSEA. As the method for making TCR beta libraries, quantitative 5'-RACE with molecular barcodes was used. One entry per CDR3 protein, called by TCRdb with MiXCR from the 5' RACE reads. The sample yields 150,000 to 200,000 distinct CDR3 sequences, around a sixth seen once. This TCR was sampled from a male donor between 5 and 35 years old with ankylosing spondylitis or in good health (not recorded which). Sequenced input: blood, either unsorted or a sorted T cell fraction (not recorded which). V usage is TRBV29-1 and J usage is TRBJ1-1; D is undetermined. CDR3 region: CSVAARHTEAFF. The CDR3 coding sequence is TGCAGCGTTGCAGCCAGACACACTGAAGCTTTCTTT.